Each of the 10 T cell receptor beta chains below was sequenced from the same sample in a study of neurological immune-mediated disorders. TCRdb reprocessed the 5' RACE reads with MiXCR, giving one entry per CDR3 protein. Among tens of thousands of distinct CDR3 sequences listed, over 12% were seen once. Sequencing input: PBMCs. These receptors were collected from a woman aged 50 to 65 in good health.

This clonotype was found many times. The chain is built from TRBV5-1 and TRBJ2-7; 7 positions match TRBD1. Looked up from germline, CDR1 is SGHRS and CDR2 is YFSETQ. Losses at the gene ends were 6 bases for V and 6 bases for J; bases not matched to a gene: 21. There are 17 residues in the CDR3. CDR3 sequence reads: CASTHLTGDQRPGEQYF. The CDR3 DNA is TGCGCCAGCACCCACCTTACAGGGGACCAACGCCCAGGCGAGCAGTACTTC.

In this sample, this clonotype turned up a few times. This rearrangement joins TRBV11-2 to TRBJ2-7; 13 bases fit TRBD2. The germline V gene encodes CDR1 SGHAT and CDR2 FQNNGV. The ends lost 5 bases at V and 5 bases at J; junction bases unmatched: 9. The CDR3 is 16 residues long. CDR3: CASSPRTSGRINEQYF. The CDR3 DNA is TGTGCCAGCAGCCCCCGGACTAGCGGGAGAATCAACGAGCAGTACTTC.

This clonotype was seen at least ten times. The chain uses TRBV28 and TRBJ1-2, with D uncertain. The V end lost 2 bases, the J end lost 9 bases, and 10 bases lay between the germline ends. Germline CDR1 MDHEN, CDR2 SYDVKM. This CDR3 contains 12 residues. CDR3 DNA sequence: TGTGCCAGCAGTTTAGTTGGCTTAAGCTACACCTTC. The encoded protein is CASSLVGLSYTF.

Ten or more counts support this clonotype. The gene calls are TRBV7-2 and TRBJ2-3, with 12 bases fitting TRBD1. This CDR3 comprises 15 residues. V trimming: 6 bases; J trimming: 5 bases; junction bases outside the gene matches: 6. The germline V gene encodes CDR1 SGHTA and CDR2 FQGNSA. CDR3 in DNA: TGTGCCAGCAGACCCGGGACAGGGGGCATAGATACGCAGTATTTT. Residues: CASRPGTGGIDTQYF. The variable domain in full, with the rest retrieved from reference TRBV7-2 and TRBJ2-3, is GAGVSQSPSNKVTEKGKDVELRCDPISGHTALYWYRQSLGQGLEFLIYFQGNSAPDKSGLPSDRFSAERTGGSVSTLTIQRTQQEDSAVYLCASRPGTGGIDTQYFGPGTRLTVL.

This clonotype was counted at least ten times. V is TRBV28 and J is TRBJ2-7; 11 positions agree with TRBD2. The CDR3 contains 15 residues. CDR1 and CDR2 (germline): MDHEN, SYDVKM. V lost 6 bases to trimming and J lost 6 bases; unmatched junction nucleotides: 10. Here the CDR3 reads CASRSGTSGDFEQYF. CDR3 DNA: TGTGCCAGCAGATCCGGGACTAGCGGAGATTTCGAGCAGTACTTC. The variable domain in full, completed from reference TRBV28 and TRBJ2-7, reads DVKVTQSSRYLVKRTGEKVFLECVQDMDHENMFWYRQDPGLGLRLIYFSYDVKMKEKGDIPEGYSVSREKKERFSLILESASTNQTSMYLCASRSGTSGDFEQYFGPGTRLTVT.

This sequence joins TRBV28 and TRBJ2-7, with D possibly being TRBD1 (6 bases). The germline gives CDR1 MDHEN, CDR2 SYDVKM. Trimming removed 4 bases from V and 5 bases from J, with 21 bases in between. The CDR3 has 16 residues. The CDR3 DNA reads TGTGCCAGCAGTTATAAGACAGGAAGGCGGTCCGACGAGCAGTACTTC. This sequence encodes CASSYKTGRRSDEQYF.

The table lists this clonotype with many counts. The V and J genes are TRBV11-2 and TRBJ1-1; D gene uncertain. CDR3 size: 12 residues. Germline lookup yields CDR1 SGHAT and CDR2 FQNNGV. V was cut by 5 bases and J by 8 bases, with 12 bases left in between. The CDR3 here is CASSTDYTEAFF. In nucleotides, the CDR3 is TGTGCCAGCAGCACTGACTATACAGAAGCTTTCTTT.

Many counts were recorded for this clonotype. The gene calls are TRBV29-1 and TRBJ2-6; D is perhaps TRBD1 (5 bases). The CDR3 contains 16 residues. V lost 7 bases, J lost 0 bases, and 16 bases lay in between. CDR1 is SQVTM, CDR2 ANQGSEA, per germline. CDR3 sequence reads: CSASAGPNSGANVLTF. The CDR3 DNA reads TGCAGCGCATCGGCAGGGCCCAACTCTGGGGCCAACGTCCTGACTTTC. The complete variable domain, with remaining parts taken from reference TRBV29-1 and TRBJ2-6, reads SAVISQKPSRDICQRGTSLTIQCQVDSQVTMMFWYRQQPGQSLTLIATANQGSEATYESGFVIDKFPISRPNLTFSTLTVSNMSPEDSSIYLCSASAGPNSGANVLTFGAGSRLTVL.

This clonotype was detected many times. The chain carries TRBV14 and TRBJ2-3; a possible D gene is TRBD1 (6 bases). CDR1 and CDR2 (germline): SGHDN, FVKESK. The CDR3 spans 15 residues. V was cut by 4 bases and J by 0 bases, with 11 bases left in between. The CDR3 nucleotides read TGTGCCAGCAGCCCTCAGGGGCGAAGCACAGATACGCAGTATTTT. Its translation is CASSPQGRSTDTQYF.

This clonotype was counted at least ten times. This rearrangement joins TRBV5-6 to TRBJ1-5, with D uncertain. CDR3 size: 15 residues. Germline V gene sequence: CDR1 SGHDT, CDR2 YYEEEE. Between the trimmed V and J ends, which lost 1 base and 8 bases, there was a span of 16 bases. CDR3 loop: CASSLMGRPQEPQHF. The CDR3 coding sequence is TGTGCCAGCAGCTTGATGGGCCGCCCACAAGAGCCCCAGCATTTT.